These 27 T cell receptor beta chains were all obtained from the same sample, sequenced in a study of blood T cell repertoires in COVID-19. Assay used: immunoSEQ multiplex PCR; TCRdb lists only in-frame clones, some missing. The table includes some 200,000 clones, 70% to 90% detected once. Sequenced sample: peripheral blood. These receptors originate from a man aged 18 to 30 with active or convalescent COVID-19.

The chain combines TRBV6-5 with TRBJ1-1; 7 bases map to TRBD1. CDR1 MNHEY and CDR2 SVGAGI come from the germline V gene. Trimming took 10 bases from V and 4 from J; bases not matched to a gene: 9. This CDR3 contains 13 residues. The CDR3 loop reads CATQTGTGTEAFF. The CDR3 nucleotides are TGTGCCACTCAGACAGGGACCGGCACTGAAGCTTTCTTT.

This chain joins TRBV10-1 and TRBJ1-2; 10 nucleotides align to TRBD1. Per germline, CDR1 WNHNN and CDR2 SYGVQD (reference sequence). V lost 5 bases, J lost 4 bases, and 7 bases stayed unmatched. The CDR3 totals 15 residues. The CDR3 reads CASSSPGQGTYGYTF. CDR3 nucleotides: TGCGCCAGCAGTTCTCCGGGACAGGGGACCTATGGCTACACCTTC.

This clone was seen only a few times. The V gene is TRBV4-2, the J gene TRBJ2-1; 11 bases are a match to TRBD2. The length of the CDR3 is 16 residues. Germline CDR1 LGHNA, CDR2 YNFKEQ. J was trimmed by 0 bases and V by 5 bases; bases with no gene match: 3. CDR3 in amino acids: CASSEGLAVSYNEQFF. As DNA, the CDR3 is TGTGCCAGCAGCGAGGGACTAGCGGTCTCCTACAATGAGCAGTTCTTC.

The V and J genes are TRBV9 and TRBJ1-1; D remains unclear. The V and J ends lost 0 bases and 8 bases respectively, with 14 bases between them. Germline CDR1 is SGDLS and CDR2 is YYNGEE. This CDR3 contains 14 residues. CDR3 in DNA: TGTGCCAGCAGCGTAGGGGCCGTCGACGAGGAAGCTTTCTTT. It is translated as CASSVGAVDEEAFF.

CDR3 nucleotide sequence: TGTGCCAGCAGTAAATATCGGACAGACCCGAACACCGGGGAGCTGTTTTTT. Translated: CASSKYRTDPNTGELFF. The chain uses TRBV7-8 and TRBJ2-2, with D perhaps TRBD1 (6 bases). CDR1 is SGHVS, CDR2 FQNEAQ, per germline. V dropped 6 bases and J dropped 0 bases, with 17 bases sitting between them. This CDR3 is 17 amino acids long.

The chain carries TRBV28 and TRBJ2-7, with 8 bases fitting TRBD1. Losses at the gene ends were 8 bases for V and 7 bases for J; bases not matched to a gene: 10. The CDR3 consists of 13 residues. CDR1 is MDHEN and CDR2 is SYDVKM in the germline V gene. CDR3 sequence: CASATGVWGEQYF. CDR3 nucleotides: TGTGCCAGCGCGACAGGGGTGTGGGGGGAGCAGTACTTC.

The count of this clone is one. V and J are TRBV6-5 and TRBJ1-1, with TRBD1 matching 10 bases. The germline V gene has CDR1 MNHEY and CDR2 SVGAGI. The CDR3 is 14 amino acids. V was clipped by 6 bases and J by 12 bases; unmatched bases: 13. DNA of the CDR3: TGTGCCAGCAGCCCCCCCGGCGGGACAGGGGTGACTTTCTTT. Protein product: CASSPPGGTGVTFF.

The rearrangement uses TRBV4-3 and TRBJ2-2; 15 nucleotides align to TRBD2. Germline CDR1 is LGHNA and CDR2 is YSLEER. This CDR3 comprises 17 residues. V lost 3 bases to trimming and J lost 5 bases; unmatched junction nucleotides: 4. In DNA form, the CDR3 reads TGCGCCAGCAGCCATGGACTAGCGGGAGGGCGTACCGGGGAGCTGTTTTTT. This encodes CASSHGLAGGRTGELFF.

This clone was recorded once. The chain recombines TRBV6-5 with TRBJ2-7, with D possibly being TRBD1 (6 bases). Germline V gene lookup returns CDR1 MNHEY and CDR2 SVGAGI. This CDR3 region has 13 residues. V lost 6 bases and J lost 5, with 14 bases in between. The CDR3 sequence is CASRRDKDHEQYF. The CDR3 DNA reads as TGTGCCAGCAGGAGGGACAAGGACCACGAGCAGTACTTC.

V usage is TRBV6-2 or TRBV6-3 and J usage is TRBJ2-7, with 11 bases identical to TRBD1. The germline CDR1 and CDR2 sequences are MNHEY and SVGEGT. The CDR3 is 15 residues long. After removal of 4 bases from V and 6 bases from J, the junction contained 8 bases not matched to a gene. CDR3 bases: TGTGCCAGCAGTTCGTCGGGACAGGGGGTCTCCGAGCAGTACTTC. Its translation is CASSSSGQGVSEQYF.

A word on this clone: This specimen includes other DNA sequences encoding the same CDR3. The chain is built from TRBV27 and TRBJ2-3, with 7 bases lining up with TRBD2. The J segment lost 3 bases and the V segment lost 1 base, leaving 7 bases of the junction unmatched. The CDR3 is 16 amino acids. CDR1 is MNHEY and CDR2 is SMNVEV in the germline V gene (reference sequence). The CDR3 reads CASSLFAGVRTDTQYF. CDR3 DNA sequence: TGTGCCAGCAGTTTATTTGCGGGAGTTCGTACAGATACGCAGTATTTT.

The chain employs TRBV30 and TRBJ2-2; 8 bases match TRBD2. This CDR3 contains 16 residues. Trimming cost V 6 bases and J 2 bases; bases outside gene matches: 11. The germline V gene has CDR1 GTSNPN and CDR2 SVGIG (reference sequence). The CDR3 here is CACQTASGSNTGELFF. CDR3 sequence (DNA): TGTGCCTGCCAAACCGCCAGCGGGAGTAACACCGGGGAGCTGTTTTTT.

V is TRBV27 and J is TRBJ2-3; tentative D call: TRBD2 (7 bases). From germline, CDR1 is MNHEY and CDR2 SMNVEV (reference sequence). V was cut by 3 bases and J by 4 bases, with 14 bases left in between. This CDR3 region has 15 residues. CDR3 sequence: CASSFGGARSDTQYF. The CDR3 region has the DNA TGTGCCAGCAGTTTTGGGGGGGCGAGGTCAGATACGCAGTATTTT.

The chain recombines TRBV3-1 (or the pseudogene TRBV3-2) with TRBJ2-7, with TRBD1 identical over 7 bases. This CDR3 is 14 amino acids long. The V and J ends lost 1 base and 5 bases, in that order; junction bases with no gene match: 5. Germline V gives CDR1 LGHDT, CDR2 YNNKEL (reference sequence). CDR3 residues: CASSQVPGGDEQYF. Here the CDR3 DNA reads TGTGCCAGCAGCCAAGTGCCAGGGGGAGACGAGCAGTACTTC.

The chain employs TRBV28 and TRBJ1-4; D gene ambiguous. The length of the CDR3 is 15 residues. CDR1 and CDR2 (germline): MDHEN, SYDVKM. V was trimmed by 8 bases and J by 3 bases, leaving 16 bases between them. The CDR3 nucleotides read TGTGCCAGCTTTCCCGGTCGGAGGGCTAATGAAAAACTGTTTTTT. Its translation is CASFPGRRANEKLFF.

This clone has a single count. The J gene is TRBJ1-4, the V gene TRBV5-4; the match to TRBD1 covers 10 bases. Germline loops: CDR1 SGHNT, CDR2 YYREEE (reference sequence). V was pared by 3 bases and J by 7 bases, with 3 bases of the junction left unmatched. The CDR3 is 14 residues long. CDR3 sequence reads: CASSSGQGSEKLFF. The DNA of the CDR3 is TGTGCCAGCAGCTCGGGACAGGGGTCTGAAAAACTGTTTTTT.

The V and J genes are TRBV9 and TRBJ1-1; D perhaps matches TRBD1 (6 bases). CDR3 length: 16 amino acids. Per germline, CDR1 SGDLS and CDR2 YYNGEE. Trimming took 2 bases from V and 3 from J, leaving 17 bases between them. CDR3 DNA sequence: TGTGCCAGCAGCGTTCAGGGGACGGGATGGGACACTGAAGCTTTCTTT. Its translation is CASSVQGTGWDTEAFF.

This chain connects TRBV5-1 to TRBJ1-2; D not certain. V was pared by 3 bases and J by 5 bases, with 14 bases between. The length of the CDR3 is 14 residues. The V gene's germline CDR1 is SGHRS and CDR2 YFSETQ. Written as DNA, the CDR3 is TGCGCCAGCAGCTCCCCCAGGAGGAAATATGGCTACACCTTC. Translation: CASSSPRRKYGYTF.

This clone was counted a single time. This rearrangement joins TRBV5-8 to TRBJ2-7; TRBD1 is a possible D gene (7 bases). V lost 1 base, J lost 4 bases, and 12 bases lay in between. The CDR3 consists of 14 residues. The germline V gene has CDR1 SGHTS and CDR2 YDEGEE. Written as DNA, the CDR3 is TGTGCCAGCAGCTTGTACAGGGGAGGATACGAGCAGTACTTC. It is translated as CASSLYRGGYEQYF.

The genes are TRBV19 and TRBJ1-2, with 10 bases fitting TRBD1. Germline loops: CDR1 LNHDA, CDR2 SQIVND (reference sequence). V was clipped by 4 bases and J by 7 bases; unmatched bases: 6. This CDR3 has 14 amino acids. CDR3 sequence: CASSTGTGVGGYTF. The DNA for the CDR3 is TGTGCCAGTAGTACCGGGACAGGGGTTGGTGGCTACACCTTC. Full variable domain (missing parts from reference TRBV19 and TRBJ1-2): DGGITQSPKYLFRKEGQNVTLSCEQNLNHDAMYWYRQDPGQGLRLIYYSQIVNDFQKGDIAEGYSVSREKKESFPLTVTSAQKNPTAFYLCASSTGTGVGGYTFGSGTRLTVV.

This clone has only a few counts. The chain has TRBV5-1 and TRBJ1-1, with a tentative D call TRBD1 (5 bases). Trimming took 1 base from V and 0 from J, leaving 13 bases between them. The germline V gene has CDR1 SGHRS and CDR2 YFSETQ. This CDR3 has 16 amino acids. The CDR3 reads CASSLRGSDLNTEAFF. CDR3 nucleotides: TGCGCCAGCAGCTTGCGGGGGTCAGATTTGAACACTGAAGCTTTCTTT.

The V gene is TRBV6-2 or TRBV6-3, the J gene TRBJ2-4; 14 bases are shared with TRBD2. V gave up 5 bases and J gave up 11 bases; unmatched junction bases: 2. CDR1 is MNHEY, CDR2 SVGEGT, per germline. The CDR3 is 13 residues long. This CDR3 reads CASSGTSGRFQYF. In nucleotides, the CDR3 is TGTGCCAGCAGTGGGACTAGCGGGAGATTTCAGTACTTC.

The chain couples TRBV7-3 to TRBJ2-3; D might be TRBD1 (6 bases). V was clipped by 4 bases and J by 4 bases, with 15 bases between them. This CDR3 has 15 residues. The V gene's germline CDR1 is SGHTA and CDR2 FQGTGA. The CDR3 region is CASSSSGGRADTQYF. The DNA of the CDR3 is TGTGCCAGCAGCTCGAGTGGGGGCAGAGCAGATACGCAGTATTTT.

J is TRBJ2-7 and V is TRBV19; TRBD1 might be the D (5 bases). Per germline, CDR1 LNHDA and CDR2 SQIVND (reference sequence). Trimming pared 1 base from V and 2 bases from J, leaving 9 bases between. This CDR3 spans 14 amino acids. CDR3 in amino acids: CASSIARTTYEQYF. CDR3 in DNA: TGTGCCAGTAGTATAGCCCGGACAACCTACGAGCAGTACTTC.

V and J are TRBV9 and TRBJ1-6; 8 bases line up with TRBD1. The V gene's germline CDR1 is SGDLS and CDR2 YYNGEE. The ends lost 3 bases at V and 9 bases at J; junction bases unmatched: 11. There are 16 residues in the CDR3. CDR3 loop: CASSARGTGGGSPLHF. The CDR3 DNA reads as TGTGCCAGCAGCGCGAGAGGGACAGGAGGTGGTTCACCCCTCCACTTT.

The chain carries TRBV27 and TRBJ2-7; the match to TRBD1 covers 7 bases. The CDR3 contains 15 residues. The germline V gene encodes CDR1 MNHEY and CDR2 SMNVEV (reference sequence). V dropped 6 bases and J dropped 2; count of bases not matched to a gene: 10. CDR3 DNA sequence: TGTGCCAGCAGCCAATATCCAGGGGGTCCCTACGAGCAGTACTTC. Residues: CASSQYPGGPYEQYF.

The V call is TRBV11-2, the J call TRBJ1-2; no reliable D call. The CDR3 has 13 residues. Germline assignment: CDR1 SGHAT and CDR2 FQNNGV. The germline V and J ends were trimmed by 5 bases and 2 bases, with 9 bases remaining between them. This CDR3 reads CASSPHTNYGYTF. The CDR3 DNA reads TGTGCCAGCAGCCCACACACGAACTATGGCTACACCTTC.